A single sample is the source of the 9 T cell receptor beta chains below, sequenced in a study of T cells in localized non-small cell lung cancer. Method: immunoSEQ multiplex PCR; TCRdb's copy keeps in-frame clones and lacks some. The repertoire holds about 2,200 clones, with less than 20% as singletons. The input for sequencing was normal lung tissue next to the tumor, taken before any cancer treatment. These receptors were taken from a man between 35 and 75 years old with stage I squamous cell lung carcinoma.

This clone was picked up a small number of times. This sequence joins TRBV11-3 and TRBJ2-7; TRBD2 matches 11 bases. After removal of 5 bases from V and 6 bases from J, the junction contained 6 bases not matched to a gene. The germline CDR1 and CDR2 sequences are SGHNT and YENEEA. The CDR3 spans 14 residues. The CDR3 is CASSPLAGVFEQYF. CDR3 in DNA: TGTGCCAGCAGCCCACTAGCGGGAGTCTTCGAGCAGTACTTC.

This clone turned up a few times. The chain has TRBV29-1 and TRBJ1-4; D uncertain. V lost 7 bases and J 0 bases, leaving 6 bases between the germline ends. Germline-derived CDR1 and CDR2 are SQVTM and ANQGSEA. The CDR3 has 12 residues. CDR3 nucleotide sequence: TGCAGCGCCCAAGCAACTAATGAAAAACTGTTTTTT. Residues: CSAQATNEKLFF.

This clone was observed a few times. The chain uses TRBV4-1 and TRBJ2-3; 8 bases are a match to TRBD2. Trimming cost V 0 bases and J 5 bases; bases outside gene matches: 4. Germline V CDR1 and CDR2: MGHRA, YSYEKL. The CDR3 has 15 amino acids. CDR3: CASSQEGTRRDTQYF. CDR3 nucleotides: TGCGCCAGCAGCCAAGAGGGGACTAGAAGAGATACGCAGTATTTT.

CDR3 sequence (DNA): TGTGCCAGTAGTATCCCGAGCGGGAGGTCTGTGGGTGAGCAGTTCTTC. Translated: CASSIPSGRSVGEQFF. The rearrangement links TRBV19 to TRBJ2-1; 9 bases agree with TRBD2. Germline assignment: CDR1 LNHDA and CDR2 SQIVND (reference sequence). This CDR3 comprises 16 residues. Trimming removed 3 bases from V and 9 bases from J; junction bases left unmatched: 12.

The J gene is TRBJ2-7, the V gene TRBV6-8, with D possibly matching TRBD2 (5 bases). The length of the CDR3 is 12 residues. In germline, CDR1 is MNHGY, CDR2 SAAAGT. V was shortened by 7 bases and J by 11 bases, with 18 bases between the two germline ends. In DNA, the CDR3 is TGTGCCAGCAAAGGTGGACTTCCACGGGAGTACTTC. Residues: CASKGGLPREYF.

This clone has more than one count but fewer than ten. The gene calls are TRBV11-3 and TRBJ1-1; D perhaps matches TRBD1 (5 bases). The CDR3 extends over 16 amino acids. V was clipped by 0 bases and J by 3 bases, with 14 bases between them. Germline V gene sequence: CDR1 SGHNT, CDR2 YENEEA. CDR3 sequence reads: CASSLEIGRDYTEAFF. The DNA of the CDR3 is TGTGCCAGCAGCTTAGAAATCGGCAGGGACTACACTGAAGCTTTCTTT. Drawing the rest from reference TRBV11-3 and TRBJ1-1, the complete variable domain is EAGVVQSPRYKIIEKKQPVAFWCNPISGHNTLYWYLQNLGQGPELLIRYENEEAVDDSQLPKDRFSAERLKGVDSTLKIQPAELGDSAVYLCASSLEIGRDYTEAFFGQGTRLTVV.

The chain is built from TRBV29-1 and TRBJ1-3, with D possibly TRBD1 on 5 matching bases. This CDR3 is built from 14 residues. The germline CDR1 and CDR2 sequences are SQVTM and ANQGSEA. The ends were cut back, 4 bases at V and 4 bases at J, with 14 bases in the middle. CDR3 coding DNA: TGCAGCGTTGTAGTAGGGACCTACGGAAACACCATATATTTT. The encoded protein is CSVVVGTYGNTIYF.

This clone was seen a handful of times. The chain recombines TRBV6-8 with TRBJ2-5; D assignment may be TRBD1 or TRBD2 (5 bases each). This CDR3 is built from 15 residues. Trimming left V 6 bases short and J 4 bases short, with 18 bases between. Germline CDR1 reads MNHGY; CDR2 reads SAAAGT. CDR3 in DNA: TGTGCCAGCAGCCTTATAGGGGAGCCGGGAGAGACCCAGTACTTC. Amino acids: CASSLIGEPGETQYF.

This chain joins TRBV15 and TRBJ2-5; TRBD2 agrees at 8 bases. The CDR3 runs 18 residues. J lost 5 bases, V lost 1 base, and 15 bases had no gene match. Germline lookup yields CDR1 LNHNV and CDR2 YYDKDF (reference sequence). This CDR3 is CATSRGKDGRGVLETQYF. The CDR3 DNA reads as TGTGCCACCAGCAGAGGCAAAGACGGGAGGGGTGTCCTGGAGACCCAGTACTTC.